The sequence of this T cell receptor (beta chain) was determined in a study of blood T cell repertoires in COVID-19. Study in general: Both acute and convalescent COVID-19 samples were obtained from the United States, Italy and Spain. T cells, B-cell-depleted T cells, or PBMCs provided the cDNA or gDNA that served as material.

Clones were read by immunoSEQ multiplex PCR, and TCRdb kept only the in-frame ones, dropping some. The data show 60,000 to 70,000 clones, 65% to 85% seen once. CDR1 and CDR2 (germline): LNHDA, SQIVND (reference sequence). This CDR3 has 15 amino acids. The V and J ends lost 6 bases and 7 bases, in that order; junction bases with no gene match: 9. This rearrangement joins TRBV19 to TRBJ2-2; TRBD1 matches 9 bases. This clonotype was sampled from a woman aged 55-69 years with acute or convalescent COVID-19. Sequenced material: peripheral blood. The CDR3 here is CASSVGTGRDGELFF. The CDR3 DNA is TGTGCCAGTAGCGTTGGGACAGGGAGGGACGGGGAGCTGTTTTTT.